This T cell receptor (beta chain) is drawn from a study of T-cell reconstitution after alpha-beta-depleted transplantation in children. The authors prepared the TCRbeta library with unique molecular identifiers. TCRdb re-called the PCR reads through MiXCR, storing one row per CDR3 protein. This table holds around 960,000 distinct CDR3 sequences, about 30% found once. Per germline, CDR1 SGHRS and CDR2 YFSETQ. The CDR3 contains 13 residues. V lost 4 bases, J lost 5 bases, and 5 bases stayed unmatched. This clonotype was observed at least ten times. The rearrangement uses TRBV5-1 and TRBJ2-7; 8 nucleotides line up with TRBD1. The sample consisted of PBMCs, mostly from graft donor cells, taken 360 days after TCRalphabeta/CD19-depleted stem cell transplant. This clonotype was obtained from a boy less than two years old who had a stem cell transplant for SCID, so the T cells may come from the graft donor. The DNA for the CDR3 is TGCGCCAGCAGCCCGGACAGGGCAGACGAGCAGTACTTC. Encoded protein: CASSPDRADEQYF.